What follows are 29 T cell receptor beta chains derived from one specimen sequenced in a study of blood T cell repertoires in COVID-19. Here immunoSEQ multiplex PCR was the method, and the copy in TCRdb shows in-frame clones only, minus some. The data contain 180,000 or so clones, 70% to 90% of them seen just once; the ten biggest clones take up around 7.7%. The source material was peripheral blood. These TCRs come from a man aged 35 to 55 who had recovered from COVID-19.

CDR3 sequence reads: CASSLGFLGQSTYEQYF. CDR3 bases: TGTGCCAGCAGCTTAGGTTTCCTAGGACAATCCACCTACGAGCAGTACTTC. The J gene is TRBJ2-7, the V gene TRBV7-2; D possibly corresponds to TRBD1 (5 bases). Deletions cut 1 base from V and 2 bases from J, with 18 bases between. CDR3 size: 17 residues. Looked up from germline, CDR1 is SGHTA and CDR2 is FQGNSA.

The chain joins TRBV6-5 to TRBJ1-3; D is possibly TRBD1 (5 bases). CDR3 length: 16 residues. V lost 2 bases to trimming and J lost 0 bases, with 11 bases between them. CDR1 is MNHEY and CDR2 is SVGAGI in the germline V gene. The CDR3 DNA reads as TGTGCCAGCAGTTACCAGGGCGGTAACTCTGGAAACACCATATATTTT. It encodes CASSYQGGNSGNTIYF.

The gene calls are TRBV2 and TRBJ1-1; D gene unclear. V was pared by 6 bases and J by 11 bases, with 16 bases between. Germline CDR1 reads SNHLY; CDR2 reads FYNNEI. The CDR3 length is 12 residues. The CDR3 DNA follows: TGTGCCAGCAGCGCTGGGAGATATGAGGCTTTCTTT. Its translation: CASSAGRYEAFF.

The CDR3 nucleotides are TGTGCCAGCACCCAACTGGACAGGGGTGGTTACGAGCAGTACTTC. As protein: CASTQLDRGGYEQYF. The chain has TRBV7-9 and TRBJ2-7; TRBD1 matches 9 bases. V shed 7 bases, J shed 4 bases, and the junction held 11 bases outside the gene matches. Germline V lookup: CDR1 SEHNR, CDR2 FQNEAQ (reference sequence). This CDR3 is built from 15 residues.

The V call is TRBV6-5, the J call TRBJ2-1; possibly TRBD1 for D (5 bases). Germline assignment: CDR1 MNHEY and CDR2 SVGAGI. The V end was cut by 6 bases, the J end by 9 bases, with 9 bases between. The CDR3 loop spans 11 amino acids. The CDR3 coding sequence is TGTGCCAGCAGGGGGCCGGTTGAGCAGTTCTTC. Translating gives CASRGPVEQFF.

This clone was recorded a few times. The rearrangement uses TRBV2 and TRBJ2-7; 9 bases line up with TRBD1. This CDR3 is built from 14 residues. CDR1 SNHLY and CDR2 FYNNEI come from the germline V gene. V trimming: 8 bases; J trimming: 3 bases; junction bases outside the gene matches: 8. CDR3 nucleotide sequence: TGTGCCAGCCTTACAGGGGGCAGGGGCTACGAGCAGTACTTC. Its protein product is CASLTGGRGYEQYF.

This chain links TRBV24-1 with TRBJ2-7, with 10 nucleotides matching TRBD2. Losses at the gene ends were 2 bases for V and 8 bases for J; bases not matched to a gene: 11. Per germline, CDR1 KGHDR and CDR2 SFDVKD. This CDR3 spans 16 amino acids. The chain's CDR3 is CATSDSEQGTSVKQYF. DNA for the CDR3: TGTGCCACCAGTGATTCGGAACAAGGGACTAGCGTGAAGCAGTACTTC.

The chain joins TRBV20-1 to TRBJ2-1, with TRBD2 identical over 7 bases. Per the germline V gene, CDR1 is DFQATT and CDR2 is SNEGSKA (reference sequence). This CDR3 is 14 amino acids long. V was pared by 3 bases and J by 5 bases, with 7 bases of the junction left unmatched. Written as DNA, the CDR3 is TGCAGTGCTAGTTACCTAGCGGAGAACAATGAGCAGTTCTTC. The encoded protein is CSASYLAENNEQFF.

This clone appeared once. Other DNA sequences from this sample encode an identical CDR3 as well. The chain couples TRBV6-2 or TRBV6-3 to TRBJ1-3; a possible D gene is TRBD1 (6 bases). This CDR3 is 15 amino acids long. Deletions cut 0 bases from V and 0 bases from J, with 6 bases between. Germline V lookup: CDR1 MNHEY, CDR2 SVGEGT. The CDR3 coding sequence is TGTGCCAGCAGTTACTCGACAGGCTCTGGAAACACCATATATTTT. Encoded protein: CASSYSTGSGNTIYF.

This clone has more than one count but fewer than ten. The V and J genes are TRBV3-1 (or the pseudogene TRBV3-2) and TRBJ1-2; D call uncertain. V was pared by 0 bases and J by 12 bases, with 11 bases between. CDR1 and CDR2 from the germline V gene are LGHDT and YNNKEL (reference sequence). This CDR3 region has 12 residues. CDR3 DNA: TGTGCCAGCAGCCAAGATCGGGGAGGTAACACCTTC. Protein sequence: CASSQDRGGNTF.

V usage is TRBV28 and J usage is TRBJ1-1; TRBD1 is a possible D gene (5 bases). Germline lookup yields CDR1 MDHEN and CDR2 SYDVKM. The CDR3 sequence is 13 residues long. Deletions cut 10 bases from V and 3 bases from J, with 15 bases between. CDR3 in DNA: TGTGCCACCCGGGGGAGGCTATACACTGAAGCTTTCTTT. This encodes CATRGRLYTEAFF.

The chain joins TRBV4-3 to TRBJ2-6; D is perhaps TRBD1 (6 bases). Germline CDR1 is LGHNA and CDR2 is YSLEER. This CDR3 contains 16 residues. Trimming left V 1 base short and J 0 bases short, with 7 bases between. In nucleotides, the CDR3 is TGCGCCAGCAGCCAAGTCAGGGGCTCTGGGGCCAACGTCCTGACTTTC. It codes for CASSQVRGSGANVLTF.

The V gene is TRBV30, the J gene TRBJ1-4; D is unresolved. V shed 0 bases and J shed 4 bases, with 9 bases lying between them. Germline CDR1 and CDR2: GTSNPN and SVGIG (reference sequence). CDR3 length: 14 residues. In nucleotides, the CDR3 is TGTGCCTGGAGTGTCGGACTGAATAATGAAAAACTGTTTTTT. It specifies CAWSVGLNNEKLFF.

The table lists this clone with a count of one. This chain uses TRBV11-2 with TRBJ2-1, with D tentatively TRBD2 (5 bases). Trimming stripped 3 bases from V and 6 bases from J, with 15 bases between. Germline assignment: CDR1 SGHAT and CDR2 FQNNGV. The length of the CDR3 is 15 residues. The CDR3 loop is CASSFTGGFSNEQFF. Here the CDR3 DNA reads TGTGCCAGCAGCTTTACTGGCGGGTTCTCCAATGAGCAGTTCTTC.

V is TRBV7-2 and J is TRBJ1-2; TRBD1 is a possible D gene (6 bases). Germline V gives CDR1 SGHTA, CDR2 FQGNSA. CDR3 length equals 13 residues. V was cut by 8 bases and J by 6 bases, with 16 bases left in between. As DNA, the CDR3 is TGTGCCAGCGGCCGGGGGGGCGTTGATGGCTACACCTTC. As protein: CASGRGGVDGYTF.

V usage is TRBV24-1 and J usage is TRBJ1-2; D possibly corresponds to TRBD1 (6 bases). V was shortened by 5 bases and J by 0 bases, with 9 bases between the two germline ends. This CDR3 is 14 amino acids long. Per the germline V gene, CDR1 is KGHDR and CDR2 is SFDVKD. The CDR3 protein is CATSGRGANYGYTF. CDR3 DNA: TGTGCCACCAGTGGCAGGGGAGCTAACTATGGCTACACCTTC.

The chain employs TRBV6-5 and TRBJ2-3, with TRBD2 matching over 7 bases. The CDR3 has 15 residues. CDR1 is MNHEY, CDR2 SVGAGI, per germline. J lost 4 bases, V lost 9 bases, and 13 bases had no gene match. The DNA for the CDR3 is TGTGCCAGTAGGCTAGCGGCGGGAACGGCAGATACGCAGTATTTT. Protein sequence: CASRLAAGTADTQYF.

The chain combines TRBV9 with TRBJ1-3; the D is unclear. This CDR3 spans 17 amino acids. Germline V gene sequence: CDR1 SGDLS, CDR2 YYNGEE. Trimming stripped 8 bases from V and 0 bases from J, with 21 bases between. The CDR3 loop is CASGRRSTGFSGNTIYF. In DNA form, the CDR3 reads TGTGCCAGTGGGAGGAGATCAACTGGATTCTCTGGAAACACCATATATTTT.

The CDR3 nucleotides read TGTGCCAGCAATCACGGCAGGTCGGACGAGCAGTACTTC. Translated: CASNHGRSDEQYF. The chain carries TRBV28 and TRBJ2-7; D gene ambiguous. Germline CDR1 MDHEN, CDR2 SYDVKM. Trimming removed 7 bases from V and 5 bases from J, with 15 bases in between. The CDR3 totals 13 residues.

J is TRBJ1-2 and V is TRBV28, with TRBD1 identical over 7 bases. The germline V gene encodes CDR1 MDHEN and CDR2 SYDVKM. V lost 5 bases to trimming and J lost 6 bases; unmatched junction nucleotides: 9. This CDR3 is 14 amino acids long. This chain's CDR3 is CASSHDRDFHGYTF. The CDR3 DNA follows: TGTGCCAGCAGTCACGACAGGGATTTCCATGGCTACACCTTC.

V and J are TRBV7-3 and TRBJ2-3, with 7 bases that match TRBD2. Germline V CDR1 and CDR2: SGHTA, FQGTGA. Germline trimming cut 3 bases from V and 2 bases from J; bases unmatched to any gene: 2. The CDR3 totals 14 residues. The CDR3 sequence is CASSLLADTDTQYF. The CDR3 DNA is TGTGCCAGCAGCTTGCTAGCGGACACAGATACGCAGTATTTT.

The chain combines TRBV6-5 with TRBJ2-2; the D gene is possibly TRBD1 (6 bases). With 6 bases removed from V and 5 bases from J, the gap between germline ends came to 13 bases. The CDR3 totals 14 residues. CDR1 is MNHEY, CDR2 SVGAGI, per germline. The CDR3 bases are TGTGCCAGCAGGACCGGGACACCAACCGGGGAGCTGTTTTTT. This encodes CASRTGTPTGELFF.

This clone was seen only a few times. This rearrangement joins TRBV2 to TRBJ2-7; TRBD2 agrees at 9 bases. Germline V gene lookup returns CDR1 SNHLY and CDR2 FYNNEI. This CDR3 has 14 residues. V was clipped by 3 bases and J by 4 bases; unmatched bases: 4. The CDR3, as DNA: TGTGCCAGCAGTGACGGCGGGGGGGTATACGAGCAGTACTTC. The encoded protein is CASSDGGGVYEQYF.

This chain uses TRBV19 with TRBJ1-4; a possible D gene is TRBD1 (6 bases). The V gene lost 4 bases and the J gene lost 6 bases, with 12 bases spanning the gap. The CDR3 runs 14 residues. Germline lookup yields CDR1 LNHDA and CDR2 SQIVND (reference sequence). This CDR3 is CASSRGPGYEKLFF. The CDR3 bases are TGTGCCAGTAGTAGGGGGCCGGGGTATGAAAAACTGTTTTTT.

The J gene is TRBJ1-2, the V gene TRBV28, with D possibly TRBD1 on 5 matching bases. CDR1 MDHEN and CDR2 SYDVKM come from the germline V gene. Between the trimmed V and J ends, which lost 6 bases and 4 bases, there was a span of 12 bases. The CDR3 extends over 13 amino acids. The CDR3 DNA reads TGTGCCAGCAGCCCGAATGACAGCTATGGCTACACCTTC. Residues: CASSPNDSYGYTF.

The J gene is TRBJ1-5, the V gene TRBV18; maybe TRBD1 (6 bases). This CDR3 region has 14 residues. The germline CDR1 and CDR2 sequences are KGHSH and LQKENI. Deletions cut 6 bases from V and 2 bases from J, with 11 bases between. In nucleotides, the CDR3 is TGTGCCAGCTCCCACAGGGCTGGCAATCAGCCCCAGCATTTT. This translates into CASSHRAGNQPQHF.

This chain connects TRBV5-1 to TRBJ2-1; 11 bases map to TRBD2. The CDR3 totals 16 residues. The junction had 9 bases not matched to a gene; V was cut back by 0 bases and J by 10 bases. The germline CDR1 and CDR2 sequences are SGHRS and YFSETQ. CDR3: CASSLARLAGGKEQFF. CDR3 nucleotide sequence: TGCGCCAGCAGCTTGGCTAGGCTAGCGGGAGGAAAGGAGCAGTTCTTC. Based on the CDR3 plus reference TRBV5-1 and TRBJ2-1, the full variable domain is KAGVTQTPRYLIKTRGQQVTLSCSPISGHRSVSWYQQTPGQGLQFLFEYFSETQRNKGNFPGRFSGRQFSNSRSEMNVSTLELGDSALYLCASSLARLAGGKEQFFGPGTRLTVL.

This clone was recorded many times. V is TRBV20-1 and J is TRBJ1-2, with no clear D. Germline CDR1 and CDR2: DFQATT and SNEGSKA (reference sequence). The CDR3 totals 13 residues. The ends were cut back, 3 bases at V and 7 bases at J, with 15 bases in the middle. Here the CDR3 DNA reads TGCAGTGCTAGTAACGGGGTAACTGGTGGCTACACCTTC. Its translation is CSASNGVTGGYTF.

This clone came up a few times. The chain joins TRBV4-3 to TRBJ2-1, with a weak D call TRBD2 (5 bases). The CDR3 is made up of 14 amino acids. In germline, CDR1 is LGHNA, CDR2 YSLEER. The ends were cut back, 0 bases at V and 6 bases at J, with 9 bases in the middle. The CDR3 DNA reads TGCGCCAGCAGCCAAGAGCTTCGGGGCAATGAGCAGTTCTTC. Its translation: CASSQELRGNEQFF.